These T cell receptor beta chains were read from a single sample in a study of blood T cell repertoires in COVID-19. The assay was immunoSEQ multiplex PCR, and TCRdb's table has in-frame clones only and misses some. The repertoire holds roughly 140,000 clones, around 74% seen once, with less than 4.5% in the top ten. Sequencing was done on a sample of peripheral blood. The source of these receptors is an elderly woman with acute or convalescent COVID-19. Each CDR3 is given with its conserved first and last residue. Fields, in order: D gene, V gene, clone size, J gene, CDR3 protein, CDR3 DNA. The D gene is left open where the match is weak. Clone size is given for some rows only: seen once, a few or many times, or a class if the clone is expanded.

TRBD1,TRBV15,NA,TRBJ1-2,CATSRDATGGYGYTF,TGTGCCACCAGCAGAGACGCGACAGGGGGTTATGGCTACACCTTC
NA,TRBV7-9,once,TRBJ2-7,CASSLEGGSASREQYF,TGTGCCAGCAGCTTGGAGGGTGGAAGTGCCTCCAGGGAGCAGTACTTC
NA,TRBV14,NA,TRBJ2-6,CASSIGGGANVLTF,TGTGCCAGCAGCATAGGGGGTGGGGCCAACGTCCTGACTTTC
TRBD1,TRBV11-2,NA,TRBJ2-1,CASSRGQDTYNEQFF,TGTGCCAGCAGCAGAGGACAGGATACCTACAATGAGCAGTTCTTC
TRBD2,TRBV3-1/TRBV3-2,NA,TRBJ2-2,CASSEPALAGNTGELFF,TGTGCCAGCAGCGAACCGGCGCTAGCGGGGAACACCGGGGAGCTGTTTTTT
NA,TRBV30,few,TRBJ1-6,CAWSVLRGISGSPLHF,TGTGCCTGGAGTGTACTTCGAGGGATCTCTGGTTCACCCCTCCACTTT
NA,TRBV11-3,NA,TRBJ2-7,CASSLGSGHLYEQYF,TGTGCCAGCAGCTTAGGATCGGGACACCTCTACGAGCAGTACTTC
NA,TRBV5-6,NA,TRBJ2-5,CASSLVSGRVGETQYF,TGTGCCAGCAGCTTGGTATCGGGCAGGGTAGGAGAGACCCAGTACTTC
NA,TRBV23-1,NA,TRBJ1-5,CASPRQKNQPQHF,TGCGCCAGCCCTCGACAGAAAAATCAGCCCCAGCATTTT
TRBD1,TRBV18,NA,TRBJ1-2,CASSPETGTALGYTF,TGTGCCAGCTCACCTGAGACCGGGACAGCACTTGGCTACACCTTC
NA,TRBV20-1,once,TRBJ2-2,CSASLPGELFF,TGCAGTGCTTCTCTCCCCGGGGAGCTGTTTTTT
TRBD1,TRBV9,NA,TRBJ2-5,CASSVNGDSSATQYF,TGTGCCAGCAGCGTGAATGGGGACAGCTCAGCGACCCAGTACTTC
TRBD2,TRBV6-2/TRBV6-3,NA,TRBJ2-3,CASSYWTSGGYTQYF,TGTGCCAGCAGTTACTGGACTAGCGGGGGATATACGCAGTATTTT
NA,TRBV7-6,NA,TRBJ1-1,CASSEALNTEAFF,TGTGCCAGCAGCGAGGCTCTTAACACTGAAGCTTTCTTT
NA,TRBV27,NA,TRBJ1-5,CASSFRDNNQPQHF,TGTGCCAGCAGTTTTAGGGACAATAATCAGCCCCAGCATTTT